This passage covers 11 T cell receptor beta chains from one sample sequenced in a study of T-cell memory formation after mild COVID-19. TCRdb fed the 5' RACE reads into MiXCR, producing one record per CDR3 protein. The sample carries 410,000 or so distinct CDR3 sequences, 23% recorded once. The sequenced sample was PBMCs or a T cell subset sorted from them (not recorded which). The receptors originated from an adult woman who had mild COVID-19 (a few samples of this study predate the infection). Cell type and time point are not known.

This clonotype was counted only a few times. This rearrangement joins TRBV12-3 or TRBV12-4 to TRBJ2-4, with D perhaps matching TRBD1 (6 bases). V lost 1 base and J 8 bases, leaving 9 bases between the germline ends. The CDR3 runs to 13 residues. The CDR3 DNA reads TGTGCCAGCAGTTTAGATGGGGGCGACATTCAGTACTTC. It codes for CASSLDGGDIQYF.

The J gene is TRBJ1-3, the V gene TRBV12-3 or TRBV12-4; no reliable D call. This CDR3 region has 12 residues. V lost 3 bases and J lost 11, with 11 bases in between. The CDR3 region is CASSLKGYAIYF. The CDR3, as DNA: TGTGCCAGCAGTTTGAAAGGATACGCCATATATTTT.

The gene calls are TRBV24-1 and TRBJ2-5; weak D call: TRBD1 (6 bases). Trimming shortened V by 2 bases and J by 3 bases, and 6 bases separated the two germline ends. CDR3 length: 13 amino acids. The germline V gene encodes CDR1 KGHDR and CDR2 SFDVKD. In nucleotides, the CDR3 is TGTGCCACCAGTGATTGGACAGAAGAGACCCAGTACTTC. Amino acid sequence: CATSDWTEETQYF.

This clonotype appeared a few times. The chain links TRBV10-3 to TRBJ1-1, with D tentatively TRBD1 (6 bases). The germline V gene encodes CDR1 ENHRY and CDR2 SYGVKD. The CDR3 has 15 amino acids. V lost 0 bases and J 4 bases, leaving 12 bases between the germline ends. The CDR3, as DNA: TGTGCCATCAGTGAGTCGAACAGGGCAGGCACTGAAGCTTTCTTT. Translating it yields CAISESNRAGTEAFF.

The chain links TRBV28 to TRBJ2-1; the D call may be TRBD1 or TRBD2 (7 bases each). The CDR3 is 13 residues long. Looked up from germline, CDR1 is MDHEN and CDR2 is SYDVKM. The ends were cut back, 9 bases at V and 3 bases at J, with 12 bases in the middle. The CDR3: CASQGGYYNEQFF. In DNA form, the CDR3 reads TGTGCCAGTCAGGGGGGGTACTACAATGAGCAGTTCTTC.

This clonotype was observed a few times. The chain links TRBV5-1 to TRBJ1-2; 7 nucleotides line up with TRBD1. From germline, CDR1 is SGHRS and CDR2 YFSETQ. V was clipped by 4 bases and J by 4 bases; unmatched bases: 7. This CDR3 has 14 amino acids. The DNA of the CDR3 is TGCGCCAGCAGCACCGAAGGGGGCAGCTATGGCTACACCTTC. Translation: CASSTEGGSYGYTF.

The chain is built from TRBV11-2 and TRBJ2-2; D might be TRBD2 (5 bases). This CDR3 is built from 18 residues. Trimming removed 2 bases at V and 0 bases at J, with 16 bases between. Germline CDR1 SGHAT, CDR2 FQNNGV. The CDR3 nucleotides are TGTGCCAGCAGCTTACAGCGGCAGCAAATAACGAACACCGGGGAGCTGTTTTTT. Translation: CASSLQRQQITNTGELFF.

This clonotype appeared a few times. The V gene is TRBV30, the J gene TRBJ2-7; no clear D. Trimming shortened V by 6 bases and J by 2 bases, and 11 bases separated the two germline ends. The CDR3 sequence is 12 residues long. Germline CDR1 reads GTSNPN; CDR2 reads SVGIG (reference sequence). This CDR3 reads CACTGPAYEQYF. The CDR3 DNA sequence: TGTGCCTGTACCGGGCCCGCCTACGAGCAGTACTTC.

In its sample, this clonotype was seen many times. V usage is TRBV7-3 and J usage is TRBJ1-4; D gene ambiguous. CDR3 size: 13 residues. Trimming took off 4 bases at V and 7 bases at J, with 10 bases between the two ends. The V gene's germline CDR1 is SGHTA and CDR2 FQGTGA. CDR3 in amino acids: CASSSFVGEKLFF. For the CDR3, the DNA is TGTGCCAGCAGCTCCTTTGTCGGTGAAAAACTGTTTTTT. The full variable domain, completed using reference TRBV7-3 and TRBJ1-4, is GAGVSQTPSNKVTEKGKYVELRCDPISGHTALYWYRQSLGQGPEFLIYFQGTGAADDSGLPNDRFFAVRPEGSVSTLKIQRTERGDSAVYLCASSSFVGEKLFFGSGTQLSVL.

This clonotype occurred a few times. The chain uses TRBV15 and TRBJ1-4; a weak D match, TRBD1 (6 bases). With 3 bases removed from V and 4 bases from J, the gap between germline ends came to 6 bases. The CDR3 totals 13 residues. Germline loops: CDR1 LNHNV, CDR2 YYDKDF (reference sequence). The CDR3 is CATSRDSNEKLFF. The CDR3 DNA is TGTGCCACCAGCAGGGACAGTAATGAAAAACTGTTTTTT.

This clonotype came up a few times. This rearrangement joins TRBV4-3 to TRBJ2-5; 9 nucleotides agree with TRBD2. Germline V lookup: CDR1 LGHNA, CDR2 YSLEER. CDR3 length: 17 amino acids. J lost 4 bases, V lost 0 bases, and 9 bases had no gene match. The CDR3 here is CASSQEAGGILGETQYF. The CDR3 nucleotides read TGCGCCAGCAGCCAAGAGGCGGGGGGGATTCTTGGAGAGACCCAGTACTTC.